A single sample gave rise to the 8 T cell receptor beta chains below, sequenced in a study of shared clonotypes between healthy human individuals. TCRdb keeps only in-frame clones here, not all; method: immunoSEQ multiplex PCR. The sample includes 2 million to 2.5 million clones, about 94% of them seen just once. The sequenced material came from naive CD4+ T cells sorted from blood. Indicated subset: CD45RA+ positively selected. These receptors all stem from a man aged 18 to 30 in good health.

The chain recombines TRBV6-5 with TRBJ1-1; D unresolved. Trimming cost V 3 bases and J 7 bases, with 9 bases left between them. Germline loops: CDR1 MNHEY, CDR2 SVGAGI. This CDR3 has 12 amino acids. CDR3 region: CASSYLNGEAFF. CDR3 nucleotide sequence: TGTGCCAGCAGTTATCTTAATGGTGAAGCTTTCTTT.

The chain combines TRBV2 with TRBJ1-4, with unresolved D. Germline V gene sequence: CDR1 SNHLY, CDR2 FYNNEI. Trimming took 2 bases from V and 11 from J, leaving 9 bases between them. The CDR3 sequence is 12 residues long. In nucleotides, the CDR3 is TGTGCCAGCAGTGAATCCGGCGCTAAACTGTTTTTT. Its protein is CASSESGAKLFF.

The J gene is TRBJ2-1, the V gene TRBV5-6, with a possible D match to TRBD2 (5 bases). This CDR3 is 17 amino acids long. Germline CDR1 SGHDT, CDR2 YYEEEE. The germline V and J ends were trimmed by 2 bases and 0 bases, with 15 bases remaining between them. CDR3 amino acids: CASSLWGRGSSYNEQFF. CDR3 nucleotides: TGTGCCAGCAGCTTATGGGGTCGGGGAAGCTCCTACAATGAGCAGTTCTTC. Full variable domain (outside the CDR3, taken from reference TRBV5-6 and TRBJ2-1): DAGVTQSPTHLIKTRGQQVTLRCSPKSGHDTVSWYQQALGQGPQFIFQYYEEEERQRGNFPDRFSGHQFPNYSSELNVNALLLGDSALYLCASSLWGRGSSYNEQFFGPGTRLTVL.

This clone was recorded only once. The chain has TRBV18 and TRBJ1-6, with 9 bases lining up with TRBD1. The germline gives CDR1 KGHSH, CDR2 LQKENI. With 2 bases clipped from V and 9 bases from J, the junction kept 8 bases outside the gene matches. The CDR3 runs to 16 residues. The CDR3 region has the DNA TGTGCCAGCTCACCAAACCCTACAGGGGGCGGTTCACCCCTCCACTTT. As protein: CASSPNPTGGGSPLHF.

This chain connects TRBV27 to TRBJ1-6; 8 bases are a match to TRBD1. From germline, CDR1 is MNHEY and CDR2 SMNVEV (reference sequence). The length of the CDR3 is 14 residues. With 2 bases clipped from V and 12 bases from J, the junction kept 6 bases outside the gene matches. The CDR3 DNA sequence: TGTGCCAGCAGTTTACTCAAGGACAGGGAACCCCTCCACTTT. This translates into CASSLLKDREPLHF.

The gene calls are TRBV5-6 and TRBJ1-6, with D tentatively TRBD1 (5 bases). V dropped 4 bases and J dropped 5 bases, with 16 bases sitting between them. CDR1 is SGHDT and CDR2 is YYEEEE in the germline V gene. The CDR3 is 16 amino acids. The CDR3: CASSQGHYQNNSPLHF. In DNA, the CDR3 is TGTGCCAGCAGCCAAGGACACTACCAAAATAATTCACCCCTCCACTTT.

There are many counts of this clone. The rearrangement links TRBV11-1 to TRBJ2-6; the D is unclear. Germline V gene sequence: CDR1 SGHAT, CDR2 FQDESV (reference sequence). This CDR3 comprises 13 residues. The germline V and J ends were trimmed by 6 bases and 3 bases, with 6 bases remaining between them. DNA of the CDR3: TGTGCCAGCAGGCTAAATGGGGCCAACGTCCTGACTTTC. This codes for CASRLNGANVLTF.

This clone appeared once. The genes are TRBV5-1 and TRBJ2-1; 14 positions agree with TRBD2. The V segment lost 4 bases and the J segment 7 bases; nucleotides outside the gene matches: 7. The V gene's germline CDR1 is SGHRS and CDR2 YFSETQ. The CDR3 length is 16 residues. The CDR3 loop is CASSQTSGRAVNEQFF. CDR3 DNA sequence: TGCGCCAGCAGCCAGACTAGCGGGAGGGCCGTGAATGAGCAGTTCTTC.